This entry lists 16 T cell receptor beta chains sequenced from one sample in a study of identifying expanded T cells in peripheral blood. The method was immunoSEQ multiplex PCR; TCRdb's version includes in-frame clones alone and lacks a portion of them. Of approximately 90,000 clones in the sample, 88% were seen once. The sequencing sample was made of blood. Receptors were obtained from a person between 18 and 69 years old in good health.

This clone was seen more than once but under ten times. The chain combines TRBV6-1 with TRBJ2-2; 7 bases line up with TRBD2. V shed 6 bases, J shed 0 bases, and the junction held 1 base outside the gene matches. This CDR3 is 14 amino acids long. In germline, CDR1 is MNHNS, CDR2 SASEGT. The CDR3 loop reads CASRGGPNTGELFF. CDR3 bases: TGTGCCAGCAGGGGAGGGCCGAACACCGGGGAGCTGTTTTTT.

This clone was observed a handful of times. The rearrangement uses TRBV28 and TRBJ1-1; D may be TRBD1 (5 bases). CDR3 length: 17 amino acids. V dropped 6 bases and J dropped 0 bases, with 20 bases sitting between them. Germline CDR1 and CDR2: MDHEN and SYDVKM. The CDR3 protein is CASSTTGTLGMNTEAFF. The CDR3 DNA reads TGTGCCAGCAGCACTACCGGGACCCTGGGGATGAACACTGAAGCTTTCTTT.

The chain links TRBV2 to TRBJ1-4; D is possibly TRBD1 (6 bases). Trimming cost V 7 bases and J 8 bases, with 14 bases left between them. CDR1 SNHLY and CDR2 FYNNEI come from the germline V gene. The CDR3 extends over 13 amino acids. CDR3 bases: TGTGCCAGCATTCAGGGGCTGGGGGAAAAACTGTTTTTT. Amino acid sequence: CASIQGLGEKLFF.

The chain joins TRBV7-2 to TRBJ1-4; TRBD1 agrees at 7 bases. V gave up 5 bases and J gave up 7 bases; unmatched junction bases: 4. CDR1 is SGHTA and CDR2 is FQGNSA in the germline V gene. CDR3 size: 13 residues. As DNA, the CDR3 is TGTGCCAGCAGCCGGGGACAGCGTGAAAAACTGTTTTTT. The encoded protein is CASSRGQREKLFF.

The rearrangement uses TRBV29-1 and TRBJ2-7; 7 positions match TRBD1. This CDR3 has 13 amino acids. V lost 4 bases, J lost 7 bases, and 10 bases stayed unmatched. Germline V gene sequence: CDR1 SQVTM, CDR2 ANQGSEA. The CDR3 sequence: CSVAGTAWGEQYF. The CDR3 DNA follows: TGCAGCGTTGCAGGGACAGCATGGGGGGAGCAGTACTTC.

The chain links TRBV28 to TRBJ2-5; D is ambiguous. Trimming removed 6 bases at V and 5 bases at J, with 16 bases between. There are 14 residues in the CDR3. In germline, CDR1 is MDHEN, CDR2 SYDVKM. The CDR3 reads CASRGPPVGETQYF. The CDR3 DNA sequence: TGTGCCAGCAGAGGCCCGCCGGTGGGGGAGACCCAGTACTTC.

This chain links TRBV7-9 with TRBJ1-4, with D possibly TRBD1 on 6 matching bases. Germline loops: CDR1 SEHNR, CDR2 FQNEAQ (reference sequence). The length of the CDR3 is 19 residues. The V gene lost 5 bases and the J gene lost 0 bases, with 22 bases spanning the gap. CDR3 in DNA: TGTGCCAGCAGCCCGAGGGACCCCATGGGACACTCAACTAATGAAAAACTGTTTTTT. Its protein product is CASSPRDPMGHSTNEKLFF.

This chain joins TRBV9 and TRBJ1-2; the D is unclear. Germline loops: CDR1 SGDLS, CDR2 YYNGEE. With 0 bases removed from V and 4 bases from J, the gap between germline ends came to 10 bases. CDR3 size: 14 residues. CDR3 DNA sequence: TGTGCCAGCAGCGTAGGGTCCTCCCCCTATGGCTACACCTTC. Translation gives CASSVGSSPYGYTF.

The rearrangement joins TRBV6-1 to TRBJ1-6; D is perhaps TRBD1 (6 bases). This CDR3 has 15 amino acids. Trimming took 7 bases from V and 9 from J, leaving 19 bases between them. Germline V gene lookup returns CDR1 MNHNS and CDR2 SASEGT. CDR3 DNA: TGTGCCAGCATCCCCCGGAGACAGGTCGGTTCACCCCTCCACTTT. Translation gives CASIPRRQVGSPLHF.

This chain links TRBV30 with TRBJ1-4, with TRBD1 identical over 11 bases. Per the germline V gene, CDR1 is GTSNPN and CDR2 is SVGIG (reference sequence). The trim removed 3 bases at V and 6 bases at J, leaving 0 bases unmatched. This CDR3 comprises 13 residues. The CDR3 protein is CAWRDRGHEKLFF. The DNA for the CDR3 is TGTGCCTGGAGGGACAGGGGGCATGAAAAACTGTTTTTT. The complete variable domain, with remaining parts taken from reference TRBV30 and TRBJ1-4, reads SQTIHQWPATLVQPVGSPLSLECTVEGTSNPNLYWYRQAAGRGLQLLFYSVGIGQISSEVPQNLSASRPQDRQFILSSKKLLLSDSGFYLCAWRDRGHEKLFFGSGTQLSVL.

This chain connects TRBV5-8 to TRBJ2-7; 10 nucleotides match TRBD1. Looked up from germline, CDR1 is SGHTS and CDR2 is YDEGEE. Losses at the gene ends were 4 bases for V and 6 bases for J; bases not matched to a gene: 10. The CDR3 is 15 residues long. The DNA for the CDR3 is TGTGCCAGCAGCCTTGACAGGGGGCGAGTCGGCGAGCAGTACTTC. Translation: CASSLDRGRVGEQYF.

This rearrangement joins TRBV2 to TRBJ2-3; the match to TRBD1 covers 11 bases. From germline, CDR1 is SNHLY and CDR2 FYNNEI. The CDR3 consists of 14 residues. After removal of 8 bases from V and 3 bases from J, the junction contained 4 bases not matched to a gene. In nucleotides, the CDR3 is TGTGCCAGCGGACAGGGGGCGAGGACAGATACGCAGTATTTT. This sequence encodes CASGQGARTDTQYF.

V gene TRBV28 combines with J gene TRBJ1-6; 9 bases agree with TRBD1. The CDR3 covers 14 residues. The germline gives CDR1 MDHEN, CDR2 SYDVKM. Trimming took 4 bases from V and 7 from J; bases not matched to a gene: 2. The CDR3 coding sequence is TGTGCCAGCAGTTACAGGGGGCTGAATTCACCCCTCCACTTT. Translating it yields CASSYRGLNSPLHF.

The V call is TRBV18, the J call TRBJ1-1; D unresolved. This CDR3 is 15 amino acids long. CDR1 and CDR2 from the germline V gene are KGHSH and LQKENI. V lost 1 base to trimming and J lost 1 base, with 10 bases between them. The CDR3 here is CASSPRPEKNTEAFF. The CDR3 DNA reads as TGTGCCAGCTCACCACGTCCAGAAAAGAACACTGAAGCTTTCTTT.

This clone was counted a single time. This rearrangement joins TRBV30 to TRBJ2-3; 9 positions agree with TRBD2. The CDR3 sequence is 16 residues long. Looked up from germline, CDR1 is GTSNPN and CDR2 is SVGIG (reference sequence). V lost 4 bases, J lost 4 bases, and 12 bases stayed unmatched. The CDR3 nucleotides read TGTGCCTGGACTCCTCGGGAGCGGGGGGTAGCAGATACGCAGTATTTT. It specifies CAWTPRERGVADTQYF.

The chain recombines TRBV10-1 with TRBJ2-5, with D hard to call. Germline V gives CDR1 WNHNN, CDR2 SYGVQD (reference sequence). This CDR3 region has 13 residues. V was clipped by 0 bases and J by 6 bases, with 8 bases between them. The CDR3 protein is CASSESRRKTQYF. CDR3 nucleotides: TGCGCCAGCAGTGAGTCGAGGCGAAAGACCCAGTACTTC.